Listed below are T cell receptor beta chains from one sample, sequenced in a study of shared clonotypes between healthy human individuals. The data were produced by immunoSEQ multiplex PCR, yet TCRdb's version contains in-frame clones alone and is incomplete. The table has 2 million to 3 million clones, roughly 93% seen once. The sequencing input was naive CD4+ T cells from PBMCs. Receptors were obtained from a man between 18 and 35 years old in good health. Some clones in this sample may be carry-over from other donors' samples. CDR3s leave out the opening cysteine and the closing phenylalanine or tryptophan. Each record gives: J gene, V gene, CDR3 protein.

TRBJ1-1	TRBV29-1	SVEEGPGQGAEAF
TRBJ2-7	TRBV5-4	ASSRGQGYEQY
TRBJ2-1	TRBV14	ASSQGVSSAPSPGYNEQF
TRBJ1-1	TRBV2	ASRAANTEAF
TRBJ1-2	TRBV2	ASSEVTGGRGYT
TRBJ2-7	TRBV29-1	SIQGISYEQY
TRBJ2-2	TRBV25-1	ASRDTGELF
TRBJ2-2	TRBV29-1	SVVQDLNTGELF
TRBJ2-1	TRBV6-6	ASSQNLWNEQF
TRBJ1-1	TRBV18	ASSPNAGTGGTEAF
TRBJ2-7	TRBV30	AWRQLGYVAGGYEQY
TRBJ2-7	TRBV6-5	ASRKAGVDEQY
TRBJ1-1	TRBV28	ASRIRFEAF
TRBJ1-2	TRBV6-5	ASGPHSSGGYT
TRBJ2-1	TRBV5-6	ASSPRQGNEQF
TRBJ1-2	TRBV6-6	ASSSGQARRGYT
TRBJ2-1	TRBV28	ASTMGTSGGNEQF
TRBJ1-6	TRBV14	ASSQVGLFSPLH
TRBJ1-2	TRBV2	ASSGPVYT
TRBJ1-5	TRBV27	ASDPTGTYQPQH
TRBJ2-5	TRBV19	ASSYRDRPQETQY
TRBJ2-7	TRBV5-1	ASSEEGMSEQY
TRBJ2-1	TRBV30	AWIRLAGVVGGNEQF
TRBJ1-2	TRBV27	ASSQDRGYPLRSGYT
TRBJ2-7	TRBV4-3	ASSQAERETYEQY
TRBJ1-4	TRBV5-1	ASSEPWANEKLF
TRBJ1-2	TRBV6-5	ASSTAGVYGYT
TRBJ1-2	TRBV5-5	ASSKPGTVYGYT
TRBJ2-6	TRBV6-6	ASSLRRSSGANVLT
TRBJ2-3	TRBV27	ASSLLSSGRARADRDTQY
TRBJ1-3	TRBV28	ASSRPSLRGAGNTIY
TRBJ2-6	TRBV5-8	ASPEVGQGWYGANVLT
TRBJ2-5	TRBV5-1	ASSQGQFRGETQY
TRBJ2-5	TRBV7-2	ASSLQAGRQETQY
TRBJ1-5	TRBV28	ASRPHPDNQPQH
TRBJ2-7	TRBV18	ASSSPEIYYEQY
TRBJ2-7	TRBV9	ASSVGDSVYEQY
TRBJ1-5	TRBV29-1	SVEDPGTAQH
TRBJ1-2	TRBV28	ASSSGQLSYGYT
TRBJ2-3	TRBV9	ASTDILGLAGGPDTQY
TRBJ1-3	TRBV19	ASMLGSGGNTIY
TRBJ1-5	TRBV27	ASSLGRDPSSMQPQH
TRBJ2-6	TRBV30	AWSSGNSGANVLT
TRBJ2-7	TRBV7-2	ASNPFAGTGAHEQY
TRBJ2-7	TRBV28	ASCRDGSSYEQY
TRBJ2-6	TRBV5-1	ASSLGAAGANVLT
TRBJ1-5	TRBV10-3	AISPGGGPTTQH
TRBJ1-4	TRBV28	ASSDPGQNEKLF
TRBJ2-3	TRBV11-2	ASREAGGPGDTQY
TRBJ2-7	TRBV6-1	ASSDLLGEQY
TRBJ2-1	TRBV28	ASSLWRGNEQF
TRBJ2-1	TRBV4-3	ASSQLQGHEQF
TRBJ2-2	TRBV7-2	ASTRAGVVPGELF
TRBJ2-5	TRBV7-2	ASSLNRGGETQY
TRBJ2-1	TRBV11-1	ASSLETEQF
TRBJ2-3	TRBV18	ASSLERVTDTQY
TRBJ2-3	TRBV9	ASSVELTDTQY
TRBJ2-5	TRBV5-1	ASSLVVEETQY